This T cell receptor (beta chain) was sequenced for a study of cytomegalovirus exposure and HLA in healthy donors. It was with 60 Vbeta and 13 Jbeta primers that the PCR ran. Produced via immunoSEQ multiplex PCR; TCRdb's table is partial and in-frame only. The sample yields about 93,000 clones, around four fifths seen once. This CDR3 contains 17 residues. The germline V gene encodes CDR1 MDHEN and CDR2 SYDVKM. Trimming cost V 4 bases and J 1 base; bases outside gene matches: 8. Specimen: PBMCs. The chain uses TRBV28 and TRBJ1-5; 9 bases are a match to TRBD1. The sequence was collected from a man between 25 and 39 years old in good health and CMV-seronegative. CDR3 DNA sequence: TGTGCCAGCAGTTCCCCGGGACAGGGTGGCAGCAATCAGCCCCAGCATTTT. Its protein is CASSSPGQGGSNQPQHF.